A single sample gave rise to the 11 T cell receptor beta chains below, sequenced in a study of technical replicates of blood from a handful of donors. This table comes from immunoSEQ multiplex PCR, and its TCRdb copy is limited to in-frame clones, with some not included. The sample has 60,000 to 85,000 clones; 95% to 97% are singletons. The sequenced sample consisted of T cells isolated from PBMCs. Every receptor here comes from a human donor in good health.

This clone was recorded a few times. The rearrangement uses TRBV6-5 and TRBJ1-1; D call uncertain. CDR3 length equals 16 residues. V was clipped by 3 bases and J by 3 bases, with 17 bases between them. CDR1 is MNHEY, CDR2 SVGAGI, per germline. The CDR3 DNA is TGTGCCAGCAGTTATGTGTGGCCAAACCTTTACACTGAAGCTTTCTTT. Translation gives CASSYVWPNLYTEAFF.

The CDR3: CASSRGEVKGQETQYF. In DNA form, the CDR3 reads TGCGCCAGCAGCCGGGGTGAAGTGAAGGGGCAAGAGACCCAGTACTTC. The chain is built from TRBV4-1 and TRBJ2-5, with D perhaps matching TRBD1 (5 bases). From germline, CDR1 is MGHRA and CDR2 YSYEKL. V shed 4 bases and J shed 2 bases, with 17 bases lying between them. The CDR3 length is 16 residues.

This clone was picked up one time. Sequence at one end of the junction differs from germline and may be a read error. The chain is built from TRBV27 and TRBJ2-1; 12 bases are a match to TRBD1. The CDR3 has 13 amino acids. The germline CDR1 and CDR2 sequences are MNHEY and SMNVEV (reference sequence). The CDR3 sequence is CASSVGDRGRRVF. The CDR3 DNA is TGTGCCAGCAGTGTAGGGGACAGGGGGCGTCGGGTCTTC.

The chain uses TRBV19 and TRBJ1-1, with 10 bases lining up with TRBD1. Germline loops: CDR1 LNHDA, CDR2 SQIVND (reference sequence). Germline trimming cut 4 bases from V and 0 bases from J; bases unmatched to any gene: 5. CDR3 size: 16 residues. This chain's CDR3 is CASSNRDRGLNTEAFF. CDR3 coding DNA: TGTGCCAGTAGTAACCGGGACAGGGGATTGAACACTGAAGCTTTCTTT.

The V call is TRBV7-2, the J call TRBJ2-1; 8 bases align to TRBD1. The V segment lost 7 bases and the J segment 10 bases; nucleotides outside the gene matches: 9. The germline V gene encodes CDR1 SGHTA and CDR2 FQGNSA. This CDR3 is 13 amino acids long. The CDR3 here is CASIRQGSGEQFF. CDR3 nucleotide sequence: TGTGCCAGCATCCGACAGGGGTCCGGGGAGCAGTTCTTC.

The chain uses TRBV6-5 and TRBJ2-7; TRBD1 might be the D (5 bases). Germline V gene lookup returns CDR1 MNHEY and CDR2 SVGAGI. V was clipped by 0 bases and J by 0 bases, with 9 bases between them. CDR3 length: 15 amino acids. The CDR3 DNA sequence: TGTGCCAGCAGTTACTCTACAGGTCTCTCCTACGAGCAGTACTTC. Amino acid sequence: CASSYSTGLSYEQYF.

The gene calls are TRBV10-3 and TRBJ1-1, with TRBD1 as a possible D gene (6 bases). The length of the CDR3 is 13 residues. Germline-derived CDR1 and CDR2 are ENHRY and SYGVKD. Trimming took 0 bases from V and 8 from J, leaving 10 bases between them. CDR3 protein: CAISESRGNEAFF. The CDR3 bases are TGTGCCATCAGTGAGTCGAGGGGGAACGAAGCTTTCTTT.

The chain is built from TRBV30 and TRBJ2-1; TRBD1 agrees at 7 bases. Germline V gene sequence: CDR1 GTSNPN, CDR2 SVGIG (reference sequence). Trimming took 4 bases from V and 6 from J; bases not matched to a gene: 9. The CDR3 totals 14 residues. For the CDR3, the DNA is TGTGCCTGGAACCACGGGACAGCCAGCAATGAGCAGTTCTTC. Protein: CAWNHGTASNEQFF. Full variable domain (rest looked up from reference TRBV30 and TRBJ2-1): SQTIHQWPATLVQPVGSPLSLECTVEGTSNPNLYWYRQAAGRGLQLLFYSVGIGQISSEVPQNLSASRPQDRQFILSSKKLLLSDSGFYLCAWNHGTASNEQFFGPGTRLTVL.

The V call is TRBV29-1, the J call TRBJ1-2; D is ambiguous. CDR3 length: 11 residues. The germline V gene has CDR1 SQVTM and CDR2 ANQGSEA. V was cut by 3 bases and J by 5 bases, with 7 bases left in between. As DNA, the CDR3 is TGCAGCGTTGATGCGGAGTATGGCTACACCTTC. This translates into CSVDAEYGYTF.

The table lists this clone with a count of one. V gene TRBV20-1 combines with J gene TRBJ1-4; maybe TRBD1 (6 bases). The CDR3 runs 11 residues. V lost 5 bases, J lost 8 bases, and 9 bases lay in between. Per the germline V gene, CDR1 is DFQATT and CDR2 is SNEGSKA (reference sequence). CDR3 protein: CSALDREKLFF. The DNA for the CDR3 is TGCAGTGCTCTTGACAGGGAAAAACTGTTTTTT.

The chain combines TRBV7-9 with TRBJ2-4; 16 bases line up with TRBD2. Germline values: CDR1 SEHNR, CDR2 FQNEAQ (reference sequence). This CDR3 spans 14 amino acids. V shed 5 bases and J 11 bases; nucleotides not matched to a gene: 3. The CDR3 is CASSAGLAGGVQYF. In nucleotides, the CDR3 is TGTGCCAGCAGCGCGGGACTAGCGGGAGGGGTTCAGTACTTC.